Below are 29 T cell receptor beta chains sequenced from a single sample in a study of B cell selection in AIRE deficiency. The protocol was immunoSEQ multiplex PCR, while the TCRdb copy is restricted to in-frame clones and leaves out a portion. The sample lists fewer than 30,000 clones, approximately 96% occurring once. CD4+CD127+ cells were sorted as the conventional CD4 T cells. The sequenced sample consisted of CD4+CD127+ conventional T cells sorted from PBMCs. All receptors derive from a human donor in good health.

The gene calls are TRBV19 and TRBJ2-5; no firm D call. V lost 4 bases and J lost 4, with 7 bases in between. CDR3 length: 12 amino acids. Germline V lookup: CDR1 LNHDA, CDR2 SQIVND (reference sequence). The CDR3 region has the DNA TGTGCCAGTAGTAACCTCGGAGAGACCCAGTACTTC. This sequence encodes CASSNLGETQYF.

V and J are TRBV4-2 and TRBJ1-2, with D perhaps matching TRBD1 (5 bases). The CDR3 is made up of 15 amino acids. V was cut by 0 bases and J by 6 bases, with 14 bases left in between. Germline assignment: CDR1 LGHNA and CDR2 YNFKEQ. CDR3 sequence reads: CASSQERGVANGYTF. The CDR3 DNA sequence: TGTGCCAGCAGCCAAGAAAGGGGTGTGGCAAATGGCTACACCTTC.

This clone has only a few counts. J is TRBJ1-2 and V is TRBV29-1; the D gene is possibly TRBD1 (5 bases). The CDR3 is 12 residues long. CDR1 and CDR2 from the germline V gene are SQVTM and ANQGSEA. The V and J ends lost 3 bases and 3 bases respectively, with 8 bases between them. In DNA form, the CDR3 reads TGCAGCGTTGAGAGGGGTGACTATGGCTACACCTTC. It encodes CSVERGDYGYTF.

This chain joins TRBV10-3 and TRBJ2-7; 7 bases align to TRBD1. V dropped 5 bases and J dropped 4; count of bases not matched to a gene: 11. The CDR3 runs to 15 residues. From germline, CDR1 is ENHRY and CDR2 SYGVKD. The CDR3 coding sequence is TGTGCCATCAGTAATCCGACAGGGAAGAAGTACGAGCAGTACTTC. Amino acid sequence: CAISNPTGKKYEQYF.

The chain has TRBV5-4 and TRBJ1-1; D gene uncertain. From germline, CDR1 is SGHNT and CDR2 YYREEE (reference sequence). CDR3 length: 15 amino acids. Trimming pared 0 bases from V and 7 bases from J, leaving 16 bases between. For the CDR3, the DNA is TGTGCCAGCAGCTTGGCGGGGAGAGAACAAGGTGAAGCTTTCTTT. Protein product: CASSLAGREQGEAFF.

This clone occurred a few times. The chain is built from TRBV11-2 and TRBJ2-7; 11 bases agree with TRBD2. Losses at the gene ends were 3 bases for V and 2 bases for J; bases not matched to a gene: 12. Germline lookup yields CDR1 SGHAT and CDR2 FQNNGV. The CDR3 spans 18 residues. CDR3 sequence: CASSLGGASGRPAYEQYF. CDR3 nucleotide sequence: TGTGCCAGCAGCTTGGGGGGGGCTAGCGGGAGGCCTGCCTACGAGCAGTACTTC.

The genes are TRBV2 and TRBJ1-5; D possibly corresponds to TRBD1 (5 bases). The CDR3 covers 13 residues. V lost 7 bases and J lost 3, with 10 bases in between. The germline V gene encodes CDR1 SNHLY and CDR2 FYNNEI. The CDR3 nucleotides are TGTGCCAGCAAACGGGACGTCAATCAGCCCCAGCATTTT. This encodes CASKRDVNQPQHF.

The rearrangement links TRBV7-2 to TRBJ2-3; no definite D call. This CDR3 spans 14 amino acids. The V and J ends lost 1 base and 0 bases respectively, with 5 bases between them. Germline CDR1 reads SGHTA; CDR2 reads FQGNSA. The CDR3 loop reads CASSLGQSTDTQYF. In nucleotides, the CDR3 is TGTGCCAGCAGCTTAGGTCAGAGCACAGATACGCAGTATTTT.

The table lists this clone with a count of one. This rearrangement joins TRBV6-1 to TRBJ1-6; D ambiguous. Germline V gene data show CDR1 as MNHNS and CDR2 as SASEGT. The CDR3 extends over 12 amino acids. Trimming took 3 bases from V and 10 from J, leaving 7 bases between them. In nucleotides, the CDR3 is TGTGCCAGCAGTGACACTGGATCACCCCTCCACTTT. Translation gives CASSDTGSPLHF.

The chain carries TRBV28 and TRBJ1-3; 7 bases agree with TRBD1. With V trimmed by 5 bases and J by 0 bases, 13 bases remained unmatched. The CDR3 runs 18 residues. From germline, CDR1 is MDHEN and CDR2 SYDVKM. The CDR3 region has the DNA TGTGCCAGCAGTCCCAGGGGGACAGCTTGGAGCTCTGGAAACACCATATATTTT. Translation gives CASSPRGTAWSSGNTIYF.

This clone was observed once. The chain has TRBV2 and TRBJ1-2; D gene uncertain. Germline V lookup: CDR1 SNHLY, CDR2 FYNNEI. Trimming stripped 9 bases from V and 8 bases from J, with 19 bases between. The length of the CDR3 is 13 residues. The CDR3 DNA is TGTGCCAGTCGCACCCGGCCCCAAGAGGGCTACACCTTC. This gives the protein CASRTRPQEGYTF.

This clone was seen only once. The CDR3 bases are TGTGCCAGCAGCTGGGGAAGCGGGAGGGAGGGTAATGAGCAGTTCTTC. Amino acid sequence: CASSWGSGREGNEQFF. The chain uses TRBV5-4 and TRBJ2-1; TRBD2 agrees at 10 bases. This CDR3 comprises 16 residues. V was pared by 3 bases and J by 7 bases, with 10 bases of the junction left unmatched. Germline V gives CDR1 SGHNT, CDR2 YYREEE (reference sequence).

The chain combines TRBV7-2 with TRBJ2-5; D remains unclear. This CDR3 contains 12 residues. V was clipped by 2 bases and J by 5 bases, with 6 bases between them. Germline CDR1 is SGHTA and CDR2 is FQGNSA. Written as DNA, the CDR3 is TGTGCCAGCAGCTTACAGAGGGAGACCCAGTACTTC. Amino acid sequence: CASSLQRETQYF.

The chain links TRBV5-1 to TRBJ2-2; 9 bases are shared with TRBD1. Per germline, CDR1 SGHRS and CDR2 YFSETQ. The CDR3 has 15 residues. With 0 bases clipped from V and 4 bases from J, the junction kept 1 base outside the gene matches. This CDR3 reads CASSLVTGGTGELFF. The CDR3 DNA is TGCGCCAGCAGCTTGGTGACAGGGGGCACCGGGGAGCTGTTTTTT.

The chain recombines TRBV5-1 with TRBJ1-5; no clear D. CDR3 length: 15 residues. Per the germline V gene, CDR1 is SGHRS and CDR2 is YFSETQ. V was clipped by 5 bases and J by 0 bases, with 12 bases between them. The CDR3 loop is CASRIGPNSNQPQHF. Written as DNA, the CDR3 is TGCGCCAGCAGGATAGGGCCAAATAGCAATCAGCCCCAGCATTTT. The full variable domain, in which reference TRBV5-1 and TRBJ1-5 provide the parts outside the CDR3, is KAGVTQTPRYLIKTRGQQVTLSCSPISGHRSVSWYQQTPGQGLQFLFEYFSETQRNKGNFPGRFSGRQFSNSRSEMNVSTLELGDSALYLCASRIGPNSNQPQHFGDGTRLSIL.

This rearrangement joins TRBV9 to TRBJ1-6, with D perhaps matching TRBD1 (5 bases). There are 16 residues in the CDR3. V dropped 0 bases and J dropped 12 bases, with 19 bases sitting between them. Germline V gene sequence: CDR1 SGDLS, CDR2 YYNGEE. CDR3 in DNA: TGTGCCAGCAGCGTAGCTACGGCAGGGTCGGAGGAACCCCTCCACTTT. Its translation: CASSVATAGSEEPLHF.

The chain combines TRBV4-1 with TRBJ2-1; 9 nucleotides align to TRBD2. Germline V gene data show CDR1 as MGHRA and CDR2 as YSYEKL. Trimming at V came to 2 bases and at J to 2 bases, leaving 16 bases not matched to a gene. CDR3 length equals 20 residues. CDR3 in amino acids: CASSQRPPSTSGTTYNEQFF. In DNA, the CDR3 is TGCGCCAGCAGCCAAAGGCCGCCATCGACTAGCGGAACCACCTACAATGAGCAGTTCTTC.

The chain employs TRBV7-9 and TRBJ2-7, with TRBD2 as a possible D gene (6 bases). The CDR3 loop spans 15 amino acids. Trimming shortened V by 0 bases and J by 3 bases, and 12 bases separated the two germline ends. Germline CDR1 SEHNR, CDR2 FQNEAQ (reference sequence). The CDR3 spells CASSLAGGRYYEQYF. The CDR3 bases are TGTGCCAGCAGCTTAGCAGGAGGGAGATACTACGAGCAGTACTTC.

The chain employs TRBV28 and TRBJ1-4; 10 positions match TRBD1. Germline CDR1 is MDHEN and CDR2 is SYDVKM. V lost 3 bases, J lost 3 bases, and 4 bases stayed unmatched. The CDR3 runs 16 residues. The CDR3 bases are TGTGCCAGCAGTTTGACAGGGGGCCGATCTAATGAAAAACTGTTTTTT. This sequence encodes CASSLTGGRSNEKLFF.

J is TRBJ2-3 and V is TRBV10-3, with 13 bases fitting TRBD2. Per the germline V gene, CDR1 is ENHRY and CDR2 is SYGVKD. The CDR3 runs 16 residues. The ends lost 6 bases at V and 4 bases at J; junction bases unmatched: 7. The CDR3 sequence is CAISRGLAGAPDTQYF. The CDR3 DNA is TGTGCCATCAGCCGAGGACTAGCGGGAGCCCCAGATACGCAGTATTTT.

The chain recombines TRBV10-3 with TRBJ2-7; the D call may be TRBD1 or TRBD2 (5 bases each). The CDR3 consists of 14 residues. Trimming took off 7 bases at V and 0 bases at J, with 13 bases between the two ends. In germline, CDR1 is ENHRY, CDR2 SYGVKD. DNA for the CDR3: TGTGCCATCACCGGGACGCCAAGCTCCTACGAGCAGTACTTC. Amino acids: CAITGTPSSYEQYF.

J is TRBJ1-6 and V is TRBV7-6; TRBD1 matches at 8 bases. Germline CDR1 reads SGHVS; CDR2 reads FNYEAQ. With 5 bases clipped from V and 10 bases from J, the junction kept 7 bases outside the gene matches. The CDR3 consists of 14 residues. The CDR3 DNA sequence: TGTGCCAGCAGCCGAGGACAGGGTGAATCACCCCTCCACTTT. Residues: CASSRGQGESPLHF.

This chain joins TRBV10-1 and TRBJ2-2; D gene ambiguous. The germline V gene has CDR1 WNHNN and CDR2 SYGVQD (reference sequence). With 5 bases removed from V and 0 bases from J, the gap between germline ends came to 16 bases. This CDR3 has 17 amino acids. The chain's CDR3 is CASSPFRGTTNTGELFF. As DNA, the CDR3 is TGCGCCAGCAGTCCCTTCCGTGGCACAACGAACACCGGGGAGCTGTTTTTT.

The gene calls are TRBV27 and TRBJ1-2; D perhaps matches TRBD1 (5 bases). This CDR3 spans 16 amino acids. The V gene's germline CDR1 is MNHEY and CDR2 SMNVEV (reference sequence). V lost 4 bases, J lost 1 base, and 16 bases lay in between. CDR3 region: CASSYTGYRVNYGYTF. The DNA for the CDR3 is TGTGCCAGCAGTTATACAGGATATCGGGTTAACTATGGCTACACCTTC.

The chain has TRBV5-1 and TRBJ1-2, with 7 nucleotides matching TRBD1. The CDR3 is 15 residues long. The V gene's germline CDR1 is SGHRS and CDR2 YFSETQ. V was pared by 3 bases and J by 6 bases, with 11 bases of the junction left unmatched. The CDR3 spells CASSSRQGGSDGYTF. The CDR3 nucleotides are TGCGCCAGCAGCTCCCGACAGGGAGGGAGTGATGGCTACACCTTC.

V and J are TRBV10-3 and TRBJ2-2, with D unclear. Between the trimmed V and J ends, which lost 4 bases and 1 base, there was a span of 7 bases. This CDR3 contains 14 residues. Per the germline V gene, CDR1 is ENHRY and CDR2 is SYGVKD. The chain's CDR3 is CAISAVRNTGELFF. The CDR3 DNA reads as TGTGCCATCAGTGCTGTCAGGAACACCGGGGAGCTGTTTTTT.

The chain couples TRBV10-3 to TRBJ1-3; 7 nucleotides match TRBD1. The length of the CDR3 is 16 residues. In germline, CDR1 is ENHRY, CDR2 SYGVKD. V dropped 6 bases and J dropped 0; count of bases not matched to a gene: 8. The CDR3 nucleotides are TGTGCCATCAGCAGTTCGGGACAGTTCTCTGGAAACACCATATATTTT. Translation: CAISSSGQFSGNTIYF.

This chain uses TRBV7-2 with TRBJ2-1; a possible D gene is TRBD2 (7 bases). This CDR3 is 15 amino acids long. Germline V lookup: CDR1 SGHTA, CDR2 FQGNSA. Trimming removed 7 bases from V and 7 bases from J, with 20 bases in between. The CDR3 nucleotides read TGTGCCAGCACCCACAGGGCGGGAGTCGCTAATGAGCAGTTCTTC. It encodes CASTHRAGVANEQFF.

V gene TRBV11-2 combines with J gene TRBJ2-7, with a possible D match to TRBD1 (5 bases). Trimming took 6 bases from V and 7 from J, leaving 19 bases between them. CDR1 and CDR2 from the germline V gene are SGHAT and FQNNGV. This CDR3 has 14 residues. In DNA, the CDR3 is TGTGCCAGCAGGCTGGGCACAGGAGTGGGGGAGCAGTACTTC. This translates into CASRLGTGVGEQYF.